This TCR beta chain was identified in a study of T cells in Graves' hyperthyroidism and ophthalmopathy. Amplified TCR beta CDR3 regions came from RNA transcripts. First-round RT-PCR targeting the TCR CDR3 was performed with the HTBI primer set. In TCRdb, the multiplex PCR reads were re-called with MiXCR into one record per CDR3 protein. Of about 560,000 distinct CDR3 sequences in the sample, roughly a sixth are singletons; the top ten hold around 18%. Germline-derived CDR1 and CDR2 are MGHRA and YSYEKL. The CDR3 is 14 amino acids. Trimming pared 0 bases from V and 7 bases from J, leaving 13 bases between. Study conclusions and caveats: Patients with ophthalmopathy were separated from those with stable hyperthyroidism by a 13 V-J model. Ophthalmopathy prediction by the model preceded onset by a median approximately 5.9 months.

On this clonotype: Its matching antigen is unknown.

The V call is TRBV4-1, the J call TRBJ2-7; D is unclear. This TCR was recovered from a woman aged 18-29 years with Graves' hyperthyroidism. The sample comprised blood. The chain's CDR3 is CASSQELATREQYF. CDR3 in DNA: TGCGCCAGCAGCCAAGAGTTGGCCACTCGGGAGCAGTACTTC.